A selection of T cell receptor beta chains follows, all from one sample in a study of cytomegalovirus exposure and HLA in healthy donors. TCRdb's copy holds only in-frame clones and misses some; the assay was immunoSEQ multiplex PCR. The data show approximately 160,000 clones, 65% to 80% seen once. Sequences were obtained from PBMCs. The receptors come from a woman in her 30s in good health and CMV-seronegative. Each CDR3 is given with its conserved first and last residue.

18,TRBV14,CASSHPRGRLADTGELFF
13,TRBV5-6,CASSLIRGNEQYF
14,TRBV27,CASSLRSGGYEQYF
15,TRBV7-6,CASSLGGDTNTEAFF
15,TRBV28,CASSVQTGLNEKLFF
13,TRBV6-5,CASSYSRISEQFF
16,TRBV6-1,CASSEGTGGSGNTIYF
16,TRBV13,CASSTHKGQGIGEQYF
16,TRBV5-4,CASTRVGDRSTDTQYF
13,TRBV10-3,CAIRGTDLYGYTF
17,TRBV4-2,CASSQEAGLAGVYEQYF
14,TRBV5-1,CASSYGQANYGYTF
14,TRBV28,CASSFGGSKNIQYF
15,TRBV2,CASSNLAKRTDTQYF
19,TRBV4-1,CASSLTTGGPSPMNTEAFF
17,TRBV9,CASSVSTRVPRDTEAFF
15,TRBV6-1,CASSELAGGVRPQYF
16,TRBV6-6,CASSPGTSPGQETQYF
13,TRBV9,CASSQGPPYEQYF
13,TRBV29-1,CSVETGGGQPQHF
16,TRBV4-3,CASSQDHRYSNQPQHF
17,TRBV7-2,CASSERRASGLTGELFF
14,TRBV13,CASSLRGGWETQYF
16,TRBV18,CASSPRTVGGSYEQYF
15,TRBV5-1,CASRRGQIGPDTQYF
14,TRBV9,CASSVGYTGYEQYF
15,TRBV10-1,CASSEWSQGPDTQYF
15,TRBV5-1,CASSLEVQGVNGYPF
14,TRBV7-2,CASSLGPAAETQYF
16,TRBV18,CASSPGQGSRDTEAFF
15,TRBV6-5,CASSYSTSGNNEQYF
15,TRBV5-4,CASSLRPTENNEQFF
15,TRBV6-5,CASSYRWQGANEQYF
15,TRBV7-6,CASSLDRGGQYIQYF
15,TRBV29-1,CSVGGVPIPAETQYF
15,TRBV4-1,CASSQGMTGRREAFF
13,TRBV7-6,CASSLEGLREQFF
17,TRBV5-1,CASSWTGGRVWTGELFF
14,TRBV7-9,CASSLQGLNTEAFF
14,TRBV2,CASSLTGVNYGYTF
11,TRBV7-9,CASSFGDGYTF
14,TRBV28,CASSLGGPNQPQHF
14,TRBV18,CASSPGRGNYGYTF
15,TRBV5-4,CASSPRTTGIYEQYF
15,TRBV6-1,CASSGALLALDGYTF
13,TRBV19,CASSTGLGETQYF
14,TRBV6-5,CASSYQGMNTEAFF
16,TRBV7-6,CASSPYGIAFTDTQYF
15,TRBV5-1,CASSLIERNTGELFF
14,TRBV5-1,CASSEGQGTGGYTF
16,TRBV18,CASSPDGRPANYGYTF
16,TRBV5-1,CASSLGSGFSYNEQFF
16,TRBV7-8,CASSRVGRASSYEQYF
16,TRBV7-2,CASSLLRGDANYGYTF
16,TRBV28,CASSFVLAEYNEKLFF